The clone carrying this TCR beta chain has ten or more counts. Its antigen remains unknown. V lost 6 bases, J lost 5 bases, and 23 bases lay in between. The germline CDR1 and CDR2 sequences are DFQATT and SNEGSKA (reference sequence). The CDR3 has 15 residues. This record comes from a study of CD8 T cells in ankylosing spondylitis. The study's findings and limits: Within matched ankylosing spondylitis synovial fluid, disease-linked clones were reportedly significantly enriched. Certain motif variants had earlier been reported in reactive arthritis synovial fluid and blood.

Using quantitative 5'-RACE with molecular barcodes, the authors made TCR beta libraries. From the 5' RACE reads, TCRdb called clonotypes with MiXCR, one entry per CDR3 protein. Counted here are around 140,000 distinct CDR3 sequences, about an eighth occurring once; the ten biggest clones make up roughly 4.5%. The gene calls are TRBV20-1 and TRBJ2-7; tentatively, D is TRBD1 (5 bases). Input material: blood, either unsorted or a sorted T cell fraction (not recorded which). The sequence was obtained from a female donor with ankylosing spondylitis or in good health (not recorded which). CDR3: CSASDRTLGYDEQYF. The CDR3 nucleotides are TGCAGTGCCTCTGACAGAACCCTAGGTTACGACGAGCAGTACTTC.